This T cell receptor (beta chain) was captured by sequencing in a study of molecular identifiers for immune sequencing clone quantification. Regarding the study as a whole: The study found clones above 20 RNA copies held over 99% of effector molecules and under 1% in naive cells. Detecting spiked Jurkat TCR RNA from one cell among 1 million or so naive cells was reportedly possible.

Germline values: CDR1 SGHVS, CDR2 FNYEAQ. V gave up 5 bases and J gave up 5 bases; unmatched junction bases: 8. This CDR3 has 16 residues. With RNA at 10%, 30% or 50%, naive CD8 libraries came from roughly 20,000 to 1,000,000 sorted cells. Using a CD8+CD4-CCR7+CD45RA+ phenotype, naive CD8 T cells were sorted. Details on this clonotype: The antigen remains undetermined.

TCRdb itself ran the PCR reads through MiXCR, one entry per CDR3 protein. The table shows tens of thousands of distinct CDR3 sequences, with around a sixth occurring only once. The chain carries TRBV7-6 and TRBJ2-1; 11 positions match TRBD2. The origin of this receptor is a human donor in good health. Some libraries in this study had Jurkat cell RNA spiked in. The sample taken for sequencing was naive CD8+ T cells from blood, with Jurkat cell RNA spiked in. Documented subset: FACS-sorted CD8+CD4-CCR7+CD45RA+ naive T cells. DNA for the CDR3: TGTGCCAGCAGCCTCATAGCGGGAGGGAGAAACAATGAGCAGTTCTTC. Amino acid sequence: CASSLIAGGRNNEQFF.